This T cell receptor beta chain was captured in a study of blood T cell repertoires in COVID-19. Study information: COVID-19 samples, acute and convalescent, were from the United States, Italy and Spain. The analysed material was cDNA or gDNA that came from T cells, B-cell-depleted T cells, or PBMCs.

TCRdb's copy holds only in-frame clones and misses some; the assay was immunoSEQ multiplex PCR. The profile shows 150,000 or so clones, 85% to 95% of them singletons. V was trimmed by 0 bases and J by 8 bases, leaving 13 bases between them. Germline assignment: CDR1 SGHTA and CDR2 FQGNSA. The CDR3 runs 15 residues. In Seattle, patients joined the study during active infection and were tracked longitudinally. This TCR came from a woman aged 55 to 70 with COVID-19, enrolled during active disease. The J gene is TRBJ1-4, the V gene TRBV7-2; a possible D gene is TRBD1 (6 bases). The sequenced sample was peripheral blood. CDR3 coding DNA: TGTGCCAGCAGCTTAGCGACGGCTAGGGGGGAAAAACTGTTTTTT. Translating gives CASSLATARGEKLFF.